The TCR beta chain described here comes from a study of beta chain features in type 1 diabetes. CDR3 length equals 15 residues. V was trimmed by 3 bases and J by 3 bases, leaving 12 bases between them. The germline CDR1 and CDR2 sequences are SNHLY and FYNNEI. Expressed TCRB transcripts were sequenced because the entire RNA isolate underwent reverse transcription. Clones were sequenced by immunoSEQ multiplex PCR, and TCRdb holds only the in-frame ones, with some missing. The repertoire holds roughly 500,000 clones, with over 9.5% as singletons. This clone was observed a handful of times. Antigen unknown. Study-level findings and limits: Reads derived from cDNA could over-represent cells showing high TCR expression.

The sequencing sample was made of naive CD4+ T cells from blood. The chain employs TRBV2 and TRBJ2-4; tentative D call: TRBD2 (5 bases). This TCR was sampled from a woman younger than 35 in good health. In DNA, the CDR3 is TGTGCCAGCAGTGATAAGGGAGATGTCAAAAACATTCAGTACTTC. It codes for CASSDKGDVKNIQYF. The entire variable domain, with the rest obtained from reference TRBV2 and TRBJ2-4, is as follows: EPEVTQTPSHQVTQMGQEVILRCVPISNHLYFYWYRQILGQKVEFLVSFYNNEISEKSEIFDDQFSVERPDGSNFTLKIRSTKLEDSAMYFCASSDKGDVKNIQYFGAGTRLSVL.